One TCR beta chain is described in this entry. Its antigen is still unknown. The data originate from a study of T cell responses to AZD1222 COVID-19 vaccine. Study-wide findings and caveats: Scientists sampled the repertoires only once the peak T cell response had passed. White British people made up most donors, females outnumbered males, and clonal diversity was possibly underestimated.

Generated by immunoSEQ multiplex PCR, the TCRdb table keeps only in-frame clones and is missing some. This table holds around 120,000 clones, about 90% found once. Trimming took 6 bases from V and 8 from J, leaving 19 bases between them. The CDR3 runs to 14 residues. CDR1 is MDHEN, CDR2 SYDVKM, per germline. Sequencing used peripheral blood, obtained on day 0 of AZD1222 vaccination. The chain couples TRBV28 to TRBJ1-2; tentative D call: TRBD1 (5 bases). This clonotype was sampled from an adult in good health. The CDR3 is CASSPIRETEGYTF. Written as DNA, the CDR3 is TGTGCCAGCAGCCCCATCAGGGAAACGGAGGGCTACACCTTC.